This T cell receptor beta chain appears in the sequencing data of a study of CD8+CD57+ T cells in acquired aplastic anemia (dated by TCRdb to 2016 to 2019). Concerning the study at large: A CD8+CD57+ expansion meant a frequency higher than the mean frequency seen in healthy subjects.

General conclusions and limits of the study: Roughly 31 CD8+ CDR3 sequences were shared between patients and controls but appeared highly expressed in patients and within their immunodominant clones. CD8+ Simpson's diversity did not differ significantly between patients and healthy controls (P=0.060). In patients, decreased diversity was observed in CD8+CD57+ cells compared with total CD4+ and CD8+ cell pools.

TCR beta VDJ combination and CDR3 sequence profiling used genomic DNA as the template. An Illumina HiSeq 2000 was used for TCR repertoire sequencing. For the original study's pipeline: Repertoires were assessed using TRBV/TRBJ rearrangement plots, CDR3 size and DJ length profiles, and Simpson's diversity index. The immunodominant clone was defined as the most abundant DNA sequence in deep sequencing data. CDR3 amino acid sequences were screened for sharing across subjects and were compared with published repertoires and the VDJdb database. TCRdb reworked the public reads: Q25 trimming with fastp, MiXCR clone assembly, productive beta chains retained. All rows with the same CDR3 protein become a single entry with the most common DNA and genes. Here the V and J calls rest on TCRdb's processing, not on the authors' analysis. This sample lists around 21,000 distinct CDR3 sequences; 40% were detected once. The top ten hold over 75% of the sample.

On this clonotype itself: What this receptor recognizes is not known. Within one base of it there is no much larger clone, and no base qualities were kept.

Patients chosen for sequencing had shown expansion of CD8+CD57+ cells by flow cytometry. For about 15% of the 12 patients who had sufficient cells, CD8+CD57+ effector memory cells were also sequenced. All patients had severe acquired aplastic anemia diagnosed by International Study of Aplastic Anemia and Agranulocytosis and Camitta criteria. Patients had received no therapy at the time of blood sampling. Bead enrichment of CD8+CD57+ cells gave a mean DNA yield of about 1.6 ug. TCR repertoires of sorted CD4+ and CD8+ blood T cells from severe aplastic anemia patients and healthy subjects were deep-sequenced in the study. Patients were enrolled under clinicaltrials.gov protocols 00001620, 01623167, 00001397, 00071045, 00081523 and 00961064 in the USA. Ficoll-Paque density gradient centrifugation was used to isolate peripheral blood mononuclear cells. Sequenced sample: CD8+CD57+ T cells sorted from PBMCs. Read against the paper, the sample's cell subset or site label means: bead-enriched CD8+CD57+ effector memory T cells from SAA patients. This TCR came from a human donor with aplastic anemia.

For the CDR3, the sequence is CSAGRGVPPRNEQFF. The nucleotide sequence is given as TGCAGTGCTGGACGAGGGGTGCCCCCCCGCAATGAGCAGTTCTTC. The chain is encoded by TRBV20-1 joined to TRBJ2-1; the D segment may tentatively be TRBD1 or TRBD2, each giving 5 matched bases. V is reduced by 5 bases and J by 6 bases, leaving a spacing of 20 bases between them. The CDR1 and CDR2 encoded by the germline V gene (reference sequence) are DFQATT and SNEGSKA. Counted from cysteine to phenylalanine, this CDR3 has 15 amino acids. Solely the CDR3 DNA is kept, with 45 bases framed from the first base.